This T cell receptor (beta chain) was identified in a study of blood T cell repertoires in COVID-19. As for the study in general: Researchers got acute and convalescent COVID-19 samples from the United States, Italy and Spain.

This CDR3 region has 15 residues. Unmatched junction bases numbered 3, after V lost 0 bases and J lost 6 bases. Germline CDR1 SGHNT, CDR2 YYREEE (reference sequence). How the authors handled the data: From reference gene primer amplification, estimates of nucleated cell counts were derived. Sequencing used immunoSEQ multiplex PCR; TCRdb keeps in-frame clones, though not all of them. The V and J calls and clone size were taken over from that table, and D and trimming were inferred from the DNA. The table includes just over 300,000 clones, approximately 84% detected once. The sequencing input was PBMCs or T cells enriched from blood (not recorded which). The J gene is TRBJ2-3, the V gene TRBV5-4; 11 nucleotides line up with TRBD1. This TCR was sampled from a man in his thirties or forties who had recovered from COVID-19. CDR3 loop: CASSLGRDRGDTQYF. The CDR3 DNA sequence: TGTGCCAGCAGCTTGGGGCGGGACAGGGGGGATACGCAGTATTTT.